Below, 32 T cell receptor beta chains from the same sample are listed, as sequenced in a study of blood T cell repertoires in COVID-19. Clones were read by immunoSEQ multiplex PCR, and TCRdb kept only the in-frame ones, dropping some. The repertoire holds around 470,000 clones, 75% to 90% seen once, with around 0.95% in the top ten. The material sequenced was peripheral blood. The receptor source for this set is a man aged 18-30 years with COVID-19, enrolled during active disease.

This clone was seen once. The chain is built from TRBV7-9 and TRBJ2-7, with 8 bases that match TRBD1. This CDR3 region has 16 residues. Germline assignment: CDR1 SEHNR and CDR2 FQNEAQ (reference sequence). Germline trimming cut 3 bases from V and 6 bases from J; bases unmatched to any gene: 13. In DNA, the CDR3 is TGTGCCAGCAGCTTCCTTCTAGGCCAGGGGGCGGGCGAGCAGTACTTC. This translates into CASSFLLGQGAGEQYF.

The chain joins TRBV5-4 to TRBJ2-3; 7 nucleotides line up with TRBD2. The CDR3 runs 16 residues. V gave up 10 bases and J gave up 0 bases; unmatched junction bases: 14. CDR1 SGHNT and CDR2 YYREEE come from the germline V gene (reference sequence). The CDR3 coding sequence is TGTGCCGCCGGATCGGGACTATTCACTAGCACAGATACGCAGTATTTT. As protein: CAAGSGLFTSTDTQYF.

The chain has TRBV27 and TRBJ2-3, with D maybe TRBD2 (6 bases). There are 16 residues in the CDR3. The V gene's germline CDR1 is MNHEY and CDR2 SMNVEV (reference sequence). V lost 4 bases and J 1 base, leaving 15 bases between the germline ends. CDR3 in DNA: TGTGCCAGCAGTTCCCCCGTGTTAGCGGGCACAGATACGCAGTATTTT. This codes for CASSSPVLAGTDTQYF.

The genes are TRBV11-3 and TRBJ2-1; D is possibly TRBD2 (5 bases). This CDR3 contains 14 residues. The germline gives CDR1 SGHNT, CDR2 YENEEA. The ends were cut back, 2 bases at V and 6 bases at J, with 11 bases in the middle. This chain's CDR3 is CASSLFLAGNEQFF. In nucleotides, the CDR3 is TGTGCCAGCAGCTTATTCCTAGCAGGCAATGAGCAGTTCTTC.

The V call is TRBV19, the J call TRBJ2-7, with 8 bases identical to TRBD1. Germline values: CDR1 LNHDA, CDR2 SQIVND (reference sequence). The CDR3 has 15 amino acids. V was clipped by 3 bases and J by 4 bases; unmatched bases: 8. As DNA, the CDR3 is TGTGCCAGTAGTATTAACAGGGGGAACTCTTACGAGCAGTACTTC. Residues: CASSINRGNSYEQYF.

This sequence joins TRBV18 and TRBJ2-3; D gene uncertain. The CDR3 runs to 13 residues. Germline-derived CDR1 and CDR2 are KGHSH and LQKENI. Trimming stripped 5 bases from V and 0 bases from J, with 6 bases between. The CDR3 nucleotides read TGTGCCAGCTCATCGACTAGCACAGATACGCAGTATTTT. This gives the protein CASSSTSTDTQYF.

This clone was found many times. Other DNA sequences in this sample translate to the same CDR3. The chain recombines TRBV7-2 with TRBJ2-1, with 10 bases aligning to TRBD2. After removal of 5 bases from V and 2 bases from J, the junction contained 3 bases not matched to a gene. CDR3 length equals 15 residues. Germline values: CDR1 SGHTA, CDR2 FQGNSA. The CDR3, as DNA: TGTGCCAGCAGCGCGACTAGCGGGCCCTACAATGAGCAGTTCTTC. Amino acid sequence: CASSATSGPYNEQFF.

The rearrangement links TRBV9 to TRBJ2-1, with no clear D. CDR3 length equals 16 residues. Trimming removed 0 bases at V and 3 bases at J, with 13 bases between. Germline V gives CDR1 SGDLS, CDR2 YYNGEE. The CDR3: CASSVEVGAYYNEQFF. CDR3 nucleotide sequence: TGTGCCAGCAGCGTAGAGGTAGGAGCGTACTACAATGAGCAGTTCTTC.

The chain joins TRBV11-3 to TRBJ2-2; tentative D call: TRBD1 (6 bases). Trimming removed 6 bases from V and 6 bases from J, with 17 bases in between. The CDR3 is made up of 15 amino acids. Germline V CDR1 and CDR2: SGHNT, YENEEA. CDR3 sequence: CASRQTGMGAGELFF. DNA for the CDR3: TGTGCCAGCAGGCAAACAGGGATGGGGGCCGGGGAGCTGTTTTTT.

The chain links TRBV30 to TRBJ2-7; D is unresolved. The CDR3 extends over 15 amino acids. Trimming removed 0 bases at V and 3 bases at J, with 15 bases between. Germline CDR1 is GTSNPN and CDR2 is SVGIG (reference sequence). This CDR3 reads CAWSVLTYSGYEQYF. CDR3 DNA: TGTGCCTGGAGTGTACTTACCTACTCGGGCTACGAGCAGTACTTC.

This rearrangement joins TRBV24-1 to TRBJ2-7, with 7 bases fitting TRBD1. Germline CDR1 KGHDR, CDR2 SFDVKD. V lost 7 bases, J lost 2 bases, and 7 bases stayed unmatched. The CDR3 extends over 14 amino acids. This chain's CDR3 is CATSLDRAPYEQYF. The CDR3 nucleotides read TGTGCCACCAGCCTTGACAGGGCCCCCTACGAGCAGTACTTC.

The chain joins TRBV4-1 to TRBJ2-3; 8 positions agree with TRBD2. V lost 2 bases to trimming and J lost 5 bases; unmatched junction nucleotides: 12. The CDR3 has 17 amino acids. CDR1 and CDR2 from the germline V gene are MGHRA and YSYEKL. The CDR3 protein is CASSQLLRAGVQDTQYF. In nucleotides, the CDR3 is TGCGCCAGCAGCCAACTCCTTAGAGCGGGAGTACAAGATACGCAGTATTTT.

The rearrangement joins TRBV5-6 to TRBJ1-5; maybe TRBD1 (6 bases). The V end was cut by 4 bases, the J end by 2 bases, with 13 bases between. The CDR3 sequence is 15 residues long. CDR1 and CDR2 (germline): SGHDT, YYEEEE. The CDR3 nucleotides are TGTGCCAGCAGCGGTACAGGGTCGGGCAATCAGCCCCAGCATTTT. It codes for CASSGTGSGNQPQHF.

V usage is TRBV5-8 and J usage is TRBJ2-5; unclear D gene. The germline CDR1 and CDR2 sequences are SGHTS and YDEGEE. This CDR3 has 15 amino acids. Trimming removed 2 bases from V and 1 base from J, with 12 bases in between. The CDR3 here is CASSLGLAVQETQYF. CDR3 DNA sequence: TGTGCCAGCAGCTTAGGTTTGGCGGTCCAAGAGACCCAGTACTTC.

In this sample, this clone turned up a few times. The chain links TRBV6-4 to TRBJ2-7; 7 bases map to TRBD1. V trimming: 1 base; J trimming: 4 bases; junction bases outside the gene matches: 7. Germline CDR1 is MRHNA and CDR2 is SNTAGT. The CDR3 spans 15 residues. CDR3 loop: CASSDWQGVHYEQYF. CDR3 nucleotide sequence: TGTGCCAGCAGTGACTGGCAGGGGGTTCATTACGAGCAGTACTTC.

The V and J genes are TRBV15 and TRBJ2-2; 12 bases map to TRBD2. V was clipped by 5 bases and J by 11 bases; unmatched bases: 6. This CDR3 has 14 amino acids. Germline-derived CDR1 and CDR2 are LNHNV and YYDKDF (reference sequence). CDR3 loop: CATSVRTSGVELFF. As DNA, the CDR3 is TGTGCCACCAGCGTACGGACTAGCGGGGTAGAGCTGTTTTTT.

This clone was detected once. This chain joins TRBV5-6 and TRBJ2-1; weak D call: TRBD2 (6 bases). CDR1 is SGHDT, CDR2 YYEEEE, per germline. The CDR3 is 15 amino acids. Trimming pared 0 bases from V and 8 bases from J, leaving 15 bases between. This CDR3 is CASSLVSGGAYEQFF. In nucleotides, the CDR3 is TGTGCCAGCAGCTTGGTTAGCGGTGGGGCCTATGAGCAGTTCTTC.

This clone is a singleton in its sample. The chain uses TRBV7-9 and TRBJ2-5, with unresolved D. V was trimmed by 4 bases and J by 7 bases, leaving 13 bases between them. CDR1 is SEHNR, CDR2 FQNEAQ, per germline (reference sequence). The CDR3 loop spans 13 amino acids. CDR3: CASSSTQDGTQYF. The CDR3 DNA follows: TGTGCCAGCAGCTCGACCCAGGATGGGACCCAGTACTTC.

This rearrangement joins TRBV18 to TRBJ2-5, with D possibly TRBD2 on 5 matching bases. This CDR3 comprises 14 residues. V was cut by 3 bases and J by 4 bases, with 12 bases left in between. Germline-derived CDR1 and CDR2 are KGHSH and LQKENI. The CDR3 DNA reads TGTGCCAGCTCACCGCTAGACGGAGGAGAGACCCAGTACTTC. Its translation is CASSPLDGGETQYF.

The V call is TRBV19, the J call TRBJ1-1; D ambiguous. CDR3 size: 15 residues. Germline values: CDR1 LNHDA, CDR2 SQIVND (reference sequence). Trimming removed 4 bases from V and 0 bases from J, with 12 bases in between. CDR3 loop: CASSTPHRLNTEAFF. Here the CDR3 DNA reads TGTGCCAGTAGTACCCCCCACAGATTGAACACTGAAGCTTTCTTT.

CDR3 DNA sequence: TGTGCCAGCAGTCAGCAGGGGCGAGAAAAACTGTTTTTT. The encoded protein is CASSQQGREKLFF. The chain has TRBV12-3 or TRBV12-4 and TRBJ1-4; D is perhaps TRBD1 (6 bases). Trimming removed 5 bases at V and 8 bases at J, with 12 bases between. This CDR3 is 13 amino acids long.

CDR3 coding DNA: TGCAGTGCTAGTCGCCTAGCTCTCTACAATGAGCAGTTCTTC. This codes for CSASRLALYNEQFF. The chain carries TRBV20-1 and TRBJ2-1, with D possibly matching TRBD2 (5 bases). Germline V gene data show CDR1 as DFQATT and CDR2 as SNEGSKA (reference sequence). The CDR3 loop spans 14 amino acids. With 3 bases removed from V and 3 bases from J, the gap between germline ends came to 12 bases.

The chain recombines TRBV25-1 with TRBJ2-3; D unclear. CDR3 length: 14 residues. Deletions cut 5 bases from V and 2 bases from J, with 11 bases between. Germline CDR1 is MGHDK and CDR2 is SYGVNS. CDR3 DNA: TGTGCCAGCAGTCCCACCGGTATCACAGATACGCAGTATTTT. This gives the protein CASSPTGITDTQYF.

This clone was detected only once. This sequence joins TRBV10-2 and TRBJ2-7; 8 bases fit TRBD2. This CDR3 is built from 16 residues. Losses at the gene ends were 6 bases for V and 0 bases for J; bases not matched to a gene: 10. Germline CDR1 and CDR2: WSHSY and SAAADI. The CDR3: CASSLTSGPSSYEQYF. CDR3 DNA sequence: TGCGCCAGCAGCCTAACTAGCGGACCTAGCTCCTACGAGCAGTACTTC.

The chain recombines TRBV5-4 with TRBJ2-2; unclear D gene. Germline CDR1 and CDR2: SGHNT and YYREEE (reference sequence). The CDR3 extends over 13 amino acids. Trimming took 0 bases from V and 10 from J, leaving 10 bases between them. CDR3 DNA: TGTGCCAGCAGCTTGGGGGTGGAGACGGAGCTGTTTTTT. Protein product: CASSLGVETELFF.

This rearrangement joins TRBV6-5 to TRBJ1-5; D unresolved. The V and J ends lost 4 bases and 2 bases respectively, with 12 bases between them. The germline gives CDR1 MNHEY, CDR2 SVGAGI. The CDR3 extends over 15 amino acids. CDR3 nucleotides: TGTGCCAGCAGTTTAATCCAAGGAGGCAATCAGCCCCAGCATTTT. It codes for CASSLIQGGNQPQHF.

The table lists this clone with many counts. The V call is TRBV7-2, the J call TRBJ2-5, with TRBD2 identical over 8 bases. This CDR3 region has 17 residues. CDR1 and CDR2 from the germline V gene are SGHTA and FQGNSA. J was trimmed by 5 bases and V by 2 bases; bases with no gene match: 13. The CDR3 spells CASSLHSGAGVMETQYF. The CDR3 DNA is TGTGCCAGCAGCTTACATAGCGGGGCAGGGGTGATGGAGACCCAGTACTTC.

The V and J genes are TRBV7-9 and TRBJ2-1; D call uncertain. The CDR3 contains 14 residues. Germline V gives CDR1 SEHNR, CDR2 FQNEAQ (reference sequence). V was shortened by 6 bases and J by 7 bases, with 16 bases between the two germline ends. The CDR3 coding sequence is TGTGCCAGCAGAACCTCGGCTAGTGGAAATGAGCAGTTCTTC. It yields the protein CASRTSASGNEQFF.

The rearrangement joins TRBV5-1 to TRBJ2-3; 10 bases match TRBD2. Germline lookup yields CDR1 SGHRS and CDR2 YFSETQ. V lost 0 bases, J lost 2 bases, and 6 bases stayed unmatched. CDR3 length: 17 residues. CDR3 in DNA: TGCGCCAGCAGCTTGGGTACTAGCGGGACATACACAGATACGCAGTATTTT. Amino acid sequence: CASSLGTSGTYTDTQYF.

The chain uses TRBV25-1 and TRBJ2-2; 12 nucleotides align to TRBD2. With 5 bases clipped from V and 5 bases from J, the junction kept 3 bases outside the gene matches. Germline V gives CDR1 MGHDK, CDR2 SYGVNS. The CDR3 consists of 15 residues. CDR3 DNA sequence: TGTGCCAGCAGTCTAGCGGGAGGGTATACCGGGGAGCTGTTTTTT. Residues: CASSLAGGYTGELFF. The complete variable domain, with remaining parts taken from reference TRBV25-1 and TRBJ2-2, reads EADIYQTPRYLVIGTGKKITLECSQTMGHDKMYWYQQDPGMELHLIHYSYGVNSTEKGDLSSESTVSRIRTEHFPLTLESARPSHTSQYLCASSLAGGYTGELFFGEGSRLTVL.

CDR3 sequence (DNA): TGTGCCAGCAGCGAGAGCGGGAGGGCCGTTACAGATACGCAGTATTTT. Translation: CASSESGRAVTDTQYF. The V call is TRBV7-9, the J call TRBJ2-3; 10 bases agree with TRBD2. In germline, CDR1 is SEHNR, CDR2 FQNEAQ (reference sequence). The J segment lost 3 bases and the V segment lost 5 bases, leaving 8 bases of the junction unmatched. The CDR3 loop spans 16 amino acids.

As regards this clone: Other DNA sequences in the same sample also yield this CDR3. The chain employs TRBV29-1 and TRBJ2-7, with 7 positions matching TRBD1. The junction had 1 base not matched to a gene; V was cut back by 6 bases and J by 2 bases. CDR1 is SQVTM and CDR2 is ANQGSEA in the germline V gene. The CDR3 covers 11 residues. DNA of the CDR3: TGCAGCGTCGGGACAGCCTACGAGCAGTACTTC. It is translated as CSVGTAYEQYF.